The T cell receptor beta chain under discussion was sequenced for a study of blood T cell repertoires in COVID-19. The data were produced by immunoSEQ multiplex PCR, yet TCRdb's version contains in-frame clones alone and is incomplete. The sample has 150,000 to 200,000 clones, 85% to 90% seen once. The specimen was peripheral blood. This receptor was taken from a man aged 35 to 55 with active or convalescent COVID-19.

The CDR3 loop is CASSMGQADPYGYTF. The CDR3 DNA sequence: TGTGCCAGTAGTATGGGACAGGCGGACCCCTATGGCTACACCTTC. This chain uses TRBV19 with TRBJ1-2, with 8 bases aligning to TRBD1. V trimming: 3 bases; J trimming: 4 bases; junction bases outside the gene matches: 7. Germline-derived CDR1 and CDR2 are LNHDA and SQIVND (reference sequence). The CDR3 has 15 residues.